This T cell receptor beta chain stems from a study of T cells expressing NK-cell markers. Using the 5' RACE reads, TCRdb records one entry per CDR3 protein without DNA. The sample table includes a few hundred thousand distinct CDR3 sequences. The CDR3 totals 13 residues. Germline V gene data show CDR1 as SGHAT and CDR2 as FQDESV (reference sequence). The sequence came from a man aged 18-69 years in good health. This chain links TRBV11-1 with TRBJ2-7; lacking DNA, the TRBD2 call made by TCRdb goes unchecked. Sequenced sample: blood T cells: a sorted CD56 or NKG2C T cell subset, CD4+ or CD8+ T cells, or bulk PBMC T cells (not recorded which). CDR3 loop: CASSSPRAVGPSF. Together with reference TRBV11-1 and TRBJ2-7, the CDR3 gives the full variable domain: EAEVAQSPRYKITEKSQAVAFWCDPISGHATLYWYRQILGQGPELLVQFQDESVVDDSQLPKDRFSAERLKGVDSTLKIQPAELGDSAMYLCASSSPRAVGPSFGPGTRLTVT.